This T cell receptor (beta chain) was observed in a study of early T cells in non-severe SARS-CoV-2 infection. Study information: Bulk RNA isolated from unsorted whole blood underwent sequencing; chains were not paired. Study results and limitations: Anti-spike CD8 responses were favored in VDJdb matching, and private and CD4 specificities were missed.

The CDR3 extends over 13 amino acids. Germline CDR1 LGHDT, CDR2 YNNKEL (reference sequence). V was clipped by 0 bases and J by 7 bases, with 9 bases between them. Individual cDNA molecules each received unique molecular identifiers attached to them. Each CDR3 protein gets one entry after TCRdb re-called the 5' RACE reads with MiXCR. Counted here are tens of thousands of distinct CDR3 sequences, 18% occurring once; the ten biggest clones make up about 8.2%. As to this clonotype: Its specificity is not known.

J is TRBJ1-2 and V is TRBV3-1; D uncertain. The clonotype originates from an adult who was a healthcare worker with PCR-confirmed SARS-CoV-2 infection or an uninfected control (not recorded which). Specimen: whole blood, collected at baseline. The CDR3 DNA sequence: TGTGCCAGCAGCCAAGATGGTAGGGTTGGCTACACCTTC. This sequence encodes CASSQDGRVGYTF.